Below, 27 T cell receptor beta chains from the same sample are listed, as sequenced in a study of T cell changes during pregnancy in multiple sclerosis. Data came from immunoSEQ multiplex PCR; TCRdb stores just in-frame clones and leaves some out. The table lists around 57,000 clones, around 92% of them singletons. Material: CD4+ T cells from peripheral blood mononuclear cells, obtained after pregnancy. The receptors stem from a female donor in good health, enrolled as a control in a pregnancy study.

The V gene is TRBV19, the J gene TRBJ1-5; D gene ambiguous. The germline gives CDR1 LNHDA, CDR2 SQIVND (reference sequence). This CDR3 region has 15 residues. Trimming pared 4 bases from V and 0 bases from J, leaving 10 bases between. The CDR3 region has the DNA TGTGCCAGTAGTACCCAGTCTTATAGCAATCAGCCCCAGCATTTT. This translates into CASSTQSYSNQPQHF.

The J gene is TRBJ1-1, the V gene TRBV7-8, with D uncertain. V was cut by 5 bases and J by 1 base, with 14 bases left in between. This CDR3 has 15 residues. CDR1 is SGHVS, CDR2 FQNEAQ, per germline. Here the CDR3 reads CASSPRYVSNTEAFF. For the CDR3, the DNA is TGTGCCAGCAGCCCCCGTTATGTATCGAACACTGAAGCTTTCTTT.

The rearrangement joins TRBV4-1 to TRBJ2-3; 9 positions agree with TRBD1. The germline V gene encodes CDR1 MGHRA and CDR2 YSYEKL. With 5 bases clipped from V and 3 bases from J, the junction kept 6 bases outside the gene matches. CDR3 size: 15 residues. The CDR3 nucleotides read TGCGCCAGCAGCTATTCCGGGACAGGGACAGATACGCAGTATTTT. Translated: CASSYSGTGTDTQYF.

CDR3 amino acids: CASSVRGRGGDHEQFF. CDR3 nucleotides: TGTGCCAGCAGCGTACGGGGGCGGGGGGGAGACCATGAGCAGTTCTTC. The rearrangement uses TRBV9 and TRBJ2-1, with 9 bases lining up with TRBD2. The V gene's germline CDR1 is SGDLS and CDR2 YYNGEE. J lost 8 bases, V lost 1 base, and 10 bases had no gene match. The CDR3 is 16 residues long.

CDR3 sequence: CASSEGARSGYTF. The CDR3 DNA reads as TGTGCCAGCAGTGAAGGGGCCAGGAGTGGCTACACCTTC. The chain links TRBV25-1 to TRBJ1-2; TRBD1 might be the D (5 bases). Deletions cut 2 bases from V and 7 bases from J, with 11 bases between. The CDR3 consists of 13 residues. Germline V gene lookup returns CDR1 MGHDK and CDR2 SYGVNS.

This chain uses TRBV6-5 with TRBJ2-5, with unresolved D. Germline CDR1 reads MNHEY; CDR2 reads SVGAGI. The CDR3 length is 14 residues. The V and J ends lost 6 bases and 2 bases respectively, with 13 bases between them. CDR3 DNA: TGTGCCAGCAGCCCTGACTGGAAACAAGAGACCCAGTACTTC. Encoded protein: CASSPDWKQETQYF.

This clone has just a few counts. The chain is built from TRBV5-4 and TRBJ2-3; a weak D match, TRBD1 (5 bases). The length of the CDR3 is 15 residues. Between the trimmed V and J ends, which lost 7 bases and 2 bases, there was a span of 17 bases. Germline V CDR1 and CDR2: SGHNT, YYREEE (reference sequence). CDR3 bases: TGTGCCAGCGGATCATTGCAGGGATCCACAGATACGCAGTATTTT. The encoded protein is CASGSLQGSTDTQYF. Together with reference TRBV5-4 and TRBJ2-3, the CDR3 gives the full variable domain: ETGVTQSPTHLIKTRGQQVTLRCSSQSGHNTVSWYQQALGQGPQFIFQYYREEENGRGNFPPRFSGLQFPNYSSELNVNALELDDSALYLCASGSLQGSTDTQYFGPGTRLTVL.

The genes are TRBV4-3 and TRBJ2-3, with D tentatively TRBD2 (6 bases). The CDR3 length is 14 residues. The V and J ends lost 4 bases and 6 bases respectively, with 14 bases between them. CDR1 is LGHNA, CDR2 YSLEER, per germline. The CDR3 nucleotides read TGCGCCAGCAGCCTGCAGCGGGCCCCTGATACGCAGTATTTT. It specifies CASSLQRAPDTQYF.

V is TRBV5-1 and J is TRBJ2-1, with a possible D match to TRBD1 (6 bases). This CDR3 comprises 15 residues. The germline gives CDR1 SGHRS, CDR2 YFSETQ. Trimming removed 3 bases at V and 0 bases at J, with 10 bases between. The CDR3 protein is CASSSTGSSYNEQFF. CDR3 DNA sequence: TGCGCCAGCAGCTCTACAGGGAGCTCCTACAATGAGCAGTTCTTC.

The gene calls are TRBV6-5 and TRBJ1-6; 7 bases align to TRBD1. The CDR3 has 16 residues. Germline values: CDR1 MNHEY, CDR2 SVGAGI. V lost 2 bases, J lost 2 bases, and 3 bases stayed unmatched. The CDR3: CASSYKGATYNSPLHF. DNA of the CDR3: TGTGCCAGCAGTTACAAGGGGGCCACCTATAATTCACCCCTCCACTTT.

The chain uses TRBV27 and TRBJ2-3, with D possibly matching TRBD2 (6 bases). The V gene lost 5 bases and the J gene lost 0 bases, with 12 bases spanning the gap. Per the germline V gene, CDR1 is MNHEY and CDR2 is SMNVEV (reference sequence). CDR3 size: 15 residues. The CDR3 sequence: CASSLLGTSTDTQYF. CDR3 DNA sequence: TGTGCCAGCAGTCTCCTAGGGACTAGCACAGATACGCAGTATTTT.

In DNA form, the CDR3 reads TGTGCCAGCAGCTTAGCAGGGGGCGGCTCCTTCTACTATGGCTACACCTTC. It is translated as CASSLAGGGSFYYGYTF. This chain connects TRBV7-2 to TRBJ1-2; 7 nucleotides match TRBD1. The germline gives CDR1 SGHTA, CDR2 FQGNSA. The CDR3 contains 17 residues. V shed 0 bases, J shed 3 bases, and the junction held 10 bases outside the gene matches.

V and J are TRBV6-6 and TRBJ1-2; tentative D call: TRBD1 (5 bases). The CDR3 has 15 residues. CDR1 is MNHNY, CDR2 SVGAGI, per germline (reference sequence). V gave up 6 bases and J gave up 2 bases, with 16 bases separating them. DNA for the CDR3: TGTGCCAGCAGCGATAAGGGACTAGGGAACTATGGCTACACCTTC. This sequence encodes CASSDKGLGNYGYTF.

The chain combines TRBV4-3 with TRBJ1-2; no reliable D call. CDR1 is LGHNA, CDR2 YSLEER, per germline. The germline V and J ends were trimmed by 1 base and 4 bases, with 19 bases remaining between them. The CDR3 has 17 residues. The CDR3 nucleotides are TGCGCCAGCAGCCAAGGGGGAGGCAGGCCCGGGGTCTATGGCTACACCTTC. It specifies CASSQGGGRPGVYGYTF.

The chain is built from TRBV23-1 and TRBJ1-1; 7 bases match TRBD1. TRBV23-1 is known as an ORF, though its function is uncertain. The trim removed 3 bases at V and 0 bases at J, leaving 10 bases unmatched. The CDR3 has 17 residues. CDR3 DNA sequence: TGCGCCAGCAGTCACCCGGACAGGCGGGCGCTGAACACTGAAGCTTTCTTT. As protein: CASSHPDRRALNTEAFF.

The J gene is TRBJ1-1, the V gene TRBV5-1; tentative D call: TRBD1 (6 bases). The germline V and J ends were trimmed by 0 bases and 0 bases, with 12 bases remaining between them. This CDR3 has 16 amino acids. The V gene's germline CDR1 is SGHRS and CDR2 YFSETQ. The CDR3 is CASSLAGDAMNTEAFF. CDR3 DNA: TGCGCCAGCAGCTTGGCAGGGGACGCTATGAACACTGAAGCTTTCTTT.

The V call is TRBV25-1, the J call TRBJ1-1; 9 bases agree with TRBD1. The CDR3 runs 15 residues. The germline V gene encodes CDR1 MGHDK and CDR2 SYGVNS. V trimming: 4 bases; J trimming: 1 base; junction bases outside the gene matches: 4. The DNA of the CDR3 is TGTGCCAGCAGTGGTGGGACAGGGTGGAACACTGAAGCTTTCTTT. This sequence encodes CASSGGTGWNTEAFF.

The chain uses TRBV4-1 and TRBJ2-1; 8 positions match TRBD1. V gave up 4 bases and J gave up 6 bases; unmatched junction bases: 17. Germline V gene lookup returns CDR1 MGHRA and CDR2 YSYEKL. The CDR3 loop spans 18 amino acids. CDR3 loop: CASSRVPDGQGGINEQFF. CDR3 in DNA: TGCGCCAGCAGCCGCGTCCCCGACGGACAGGGAGGAATCAATGAGCAGTTCTTC.

The chain couples TRBV18 to TRBJ2-2; a weak D match, TRBD2 (6 bases). V lost 6 bases, J lost 0 bases, and 14 bases lay in between. CDR1 KGHSH and CDR2 LQKENI come from the germline V gene. The CDR3 is 16 residues long. The CDR3 reads CASSPAEGPNTGELFF. CDR3 bases: TGTGCCAGCTCGCCCGCGGAGGGGCCGAACACCGGGGAGCTGTTTTTT.

The V gene is TRBV15, the J gene TRBJ2-3; 7 nucleotides agree with TRBD2. The CDR3 is 14 residues long. J lost 6 bases, V lost 4 bases, and 7 bases had no gene match. Germline V gene lookup returns CDR1 LNHNV and CDR2 YYDKDF (reference sequence). The CDR3 spells CATSTAGRLDTQYF. For the CDR3, the DNA is TGTGCCACCAGCACAGCGGGGCGACTGGATACGCAGTATTTT.

This chain joins TRBV4-2 and TRBJ2-2; 11 bases agree with TRBD2. J gave up 0 bases and V 1 base, and 7 bases lay outside the gene matches. The CDR3 consists of 19 residues. CDR1 LGHNA and CDR2 YNFKEQ come from the germline V gene. CDR3: CASSQALAGGPSNTGELFF. CDR3 in DNA: TGTGCCAGCAGCCAAGCGCTAGCGGGGGGCCCATCGAACACCGGGGAGCTGTTTTTT.

The chain links TRBV5-6 to TRBJ2-5; the D gene is possibly TRBD1 (5 bases). This CDR3 contains 14 residues. V lost 3 bases to trimming and J lost 2 bases, with 11 bases between them. The germline gives CDR1 SGHDT, CDR2 YYEEEE. Here the CDR3 DNA reads TGTGCCAGCAGCTACCTCAGGGATCAAGAGACCCAGTACTTC. It translates to CASSYLRDQETQYF.

The gene calls are TRBV5-6 and TRBJ2-7, with 12 bases aligning to TRBD1. V gave up 4 bases and J gave up 5 bases; unmatched junction bases: 7. CDR3 length: 15 amino acids. Germline V gives CDR1 SGHDT, CDR2 YYEEEE. The chain's CDR3 is CASSPGTGGSHEQYF. The CDR3 coding sequence is TGTGCCAGCAGCCCCGGGACAGGGGGCTCTCACGAGCAGTACTTC.

This clone appeared once. The chain joins TRBV2 to TRBJ2-3; tentative D call: TRBD2 (5 bases). CDR1 and CDR2 (germline): SNHLY, FYNNEI. The CDR3 totals 12 residues. Deletions cut 10 bases from V and 3 bases from J, with 11 bases between. In DNA form, the CDR3 reads TGTGCCATAGCCGGGGTTACAGATACGCAGTATTTT. Its translation: CAIAGVTDTQYF.

This chain connects TRBV7-9 to TRBJ1-4; no definite D call. V lost 4 bases and J 7 bases, leaving 10 bases between the germline ends. The CDR3 totals 13 residues. The germline CDR1 and CDR2 sequences are SEHNR and FQNEAQ (reference sequence). The CDR3 DNA is TGTGCCAGCAGCTCCGCCAACAGTGAAAAACTGTTTTTT. Its translation is CASSSANSEKLFF.

J is TRBJ1-2 and V is TRBV14, with D possibly matching TRBD1 (6 bases). CDR1 SGHDN and CDR2 FVKESK come from the germline V gene. The V end lost 4 bases, the J end lost 2 bases, and 11 bases lay between the germline ends. This CDR3 spans 14 amino acids. DNA for the CDR3: TGTGCCAGCAGCCCTCAGGGGACAAACTATGGCTACACCTTC. Residues: CASSPQGTNYGYTF.

The rearrangement uses TRBV6-5 and TRBJ2-2; TRBD2 might be the D (5 bases). The CDR3 has 16 amino acids. The ends were cut back, 2 bases at V and 6 bases at J, with 16 bases in the middle. The germline V gene encodes CDR1 MNHEY and CDR2 SVGAGI. This CDR3 is CASSYTPSSFPGELFF. CDR3 DNA: TGTGCCAGCAGTTACACCCCTTCTAGCTTCCCCGGGGAGCTGTTTTTT.